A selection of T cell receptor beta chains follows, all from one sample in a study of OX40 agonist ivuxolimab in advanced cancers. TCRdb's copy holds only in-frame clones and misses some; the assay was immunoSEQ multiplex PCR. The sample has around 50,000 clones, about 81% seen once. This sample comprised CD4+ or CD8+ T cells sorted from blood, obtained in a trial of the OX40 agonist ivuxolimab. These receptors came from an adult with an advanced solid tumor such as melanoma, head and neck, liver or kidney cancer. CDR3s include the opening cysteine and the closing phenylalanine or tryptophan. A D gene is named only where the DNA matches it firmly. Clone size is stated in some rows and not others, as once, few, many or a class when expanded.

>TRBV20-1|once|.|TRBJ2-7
CSASPVDEQYF
TGCAGTGCTAGTCCCGTTGACGAGCAGTACTTC
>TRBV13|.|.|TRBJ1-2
CASSSISETLYGYTF
TGTGCCAGCAGCTCTATTTCAGAAACTTTGTATGGCTACACCTTC
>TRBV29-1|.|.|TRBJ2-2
CSVAGTDTGELFF
TGCAGCGTTGCTGGGACGGACACCGGGGAGCTGTTTTTT
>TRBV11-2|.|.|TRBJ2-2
CASSPIKGADTGELFF
TGTGCCAGCAGCCCCATCAAGGGCGCCGACACCGGGGAGCTGTTTTTT
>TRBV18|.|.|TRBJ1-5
CASATDSNQPQHF
TGTGCCAGCGCGACGGATTCCAATCAGCCCCAGCATTTT
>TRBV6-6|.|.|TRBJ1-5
CASSLGDQPQHF
TGTGCCAGCAGCCTCGGGGATCAGCCCCAGCATTTT
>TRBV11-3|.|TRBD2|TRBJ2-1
CASSLGLAASYNEQFF
TGTGCCAGCAGCTTAGGACTAGCGGCCTCCTACAATGAGCAGTTCTTC
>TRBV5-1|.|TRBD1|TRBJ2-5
CASGNPGTEPQTQYF
TGCGCCAGCGGCAACCCCGGGACAGAGCCTCAGACCCAGTACTTC
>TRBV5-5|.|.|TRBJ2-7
CASSLRGVGEQYF
TGTGCCAGCAGCTTGCGAGGGGTCGGAGAGCAGTACTTC
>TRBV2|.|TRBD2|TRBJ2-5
CASSSTNGLALTQYF
TGTGCCAGCAGTTCTACGAACGGACTAGCTTTGACCCAGTACTTC
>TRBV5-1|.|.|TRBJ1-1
CASSLQTSNTEAFF
TGCGCCAGCAGCTTACAGACTTCTAACACTGAAGCTTTCTTT
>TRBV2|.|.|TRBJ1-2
CARALGRGIGYGYTF
TGTGCCCGAGCTCTGGGGAGGGGAATAGGCTATGGCTACACCTTC
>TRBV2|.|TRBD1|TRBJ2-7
CASRLGGTELYEQYF
TGTGCCAGCAGGTTAGGTGGGACAGAACTCTACGAGCAGTACTTC
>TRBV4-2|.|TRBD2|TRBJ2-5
CASSRPGGGRGEETQYF
TGTGCCAGCAGCCGGCCCGGGGGGGGTAGAGGGGAAGAGACCCAGTACTTC
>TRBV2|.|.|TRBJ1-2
CASSGDSYYGYTF
TGTGCCAGCAGTGGTGACAGTTACTATGGCTACACCTTC
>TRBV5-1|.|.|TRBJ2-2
CASSFSGPPTGELFF
TGCGCCAGCAGCTTTTCGGGGCCGCCCACCGGGGAGCTGTTTTTT
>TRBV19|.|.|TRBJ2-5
CASSITGEETQYF
TGTGCCAGTAGTATAACCGGGGAAGAGACCCAGTACTTC
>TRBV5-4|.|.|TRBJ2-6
CASSAAGSRISGANVLTF
TGTGCCAGCAGCGCGGCGGGCAGCCGAATCTCTGGGGCCAACGTCCTGACTTTC
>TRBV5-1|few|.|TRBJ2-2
CASSTGTITGELFF
TGCGCCAGCAGCACCGGGACAATTACCGGGGAGCTGTTTTTT
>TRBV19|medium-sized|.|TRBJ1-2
CASSIDPGAANYGYTF
TGTGCCAGTAGTATAGATCCAGGGGCAGCTAACTATGGCTACACCTTC
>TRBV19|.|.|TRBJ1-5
CASSIQGGSNQPQHF
TGTGCCAGTAGTATACAGGGTGGTAGCAATCAGCCCCAGCATTTT
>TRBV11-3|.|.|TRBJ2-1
CASSSLGEEFF
TGTGCCAGCAGTTCACTCGGGGAAGAGTTCTTC
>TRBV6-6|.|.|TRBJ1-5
CASDVGRDNQPQHF
TGTGCCAGCGACGTCGGGAGGGACAATCAGCCCCAGCATTTT
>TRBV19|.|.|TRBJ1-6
CASSGGGQLGSPLHF
TGTGCCAGTAGCGGGGGGGGGCAACTCGGATCACCCCTCCACTTT
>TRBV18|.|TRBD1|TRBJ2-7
CASSSRTGSYEQYF
TGTGCCAGCTCAAGCCGGACAGGGTCCTACGAGCAGTACTTC
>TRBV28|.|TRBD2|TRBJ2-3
CASSPSGTSGDTQYF
TGTGCCAGCAGCCCCTCCGGGACTAGCGGAGATACGCAGTATTTT
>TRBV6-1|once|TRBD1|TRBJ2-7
CASIPGQGLSYEQYF
TGTGCCAGCATCCCGGGACAGGGGCTTTCCTACGAGCAGTACTTC